This TCR beta chain derives from a study of blood T cell repertoires in COVID-19. About the study: Samples taken during acute and convalescent COVID-19 were collected in the United States, Italy and Spain. PBMCs, B-cell-depleted T cells, or T cells were the source of the cDNA or gDNA that made up the material.

Authors' data handling: Cell counts per sample came from amplifying reference gene primers. TCRdb's table, derived via immunoSEQ multiplex PCR, lists solely in-frame clones and lacks some. V and J calls and clone size are those listed in that table; D and trimming were worked out from the DNA. The repertoire holds tens of thousands of clones, with 65% to 90% as singletons. Looked up from germline, CDR1 is SGHTA and CDR2 is FQGNSA. The CDR3 loop spans 15 amino acids. V was clipped by 1 base and J by 2 bases, with 11 bases between them. V is TRBV7-2 and J is TRBJ1-2; D is unresolved. The clonotype was recovered from an elderly man with acute or convalescent COVID-19. Source material: peripheral blood. CDR3 bases: TGTGCCAGCAGCTTAGGAGGGAGTTGGAACTATGGCTACACCTTC. Translation: CASSLGGSWNYGYTF.